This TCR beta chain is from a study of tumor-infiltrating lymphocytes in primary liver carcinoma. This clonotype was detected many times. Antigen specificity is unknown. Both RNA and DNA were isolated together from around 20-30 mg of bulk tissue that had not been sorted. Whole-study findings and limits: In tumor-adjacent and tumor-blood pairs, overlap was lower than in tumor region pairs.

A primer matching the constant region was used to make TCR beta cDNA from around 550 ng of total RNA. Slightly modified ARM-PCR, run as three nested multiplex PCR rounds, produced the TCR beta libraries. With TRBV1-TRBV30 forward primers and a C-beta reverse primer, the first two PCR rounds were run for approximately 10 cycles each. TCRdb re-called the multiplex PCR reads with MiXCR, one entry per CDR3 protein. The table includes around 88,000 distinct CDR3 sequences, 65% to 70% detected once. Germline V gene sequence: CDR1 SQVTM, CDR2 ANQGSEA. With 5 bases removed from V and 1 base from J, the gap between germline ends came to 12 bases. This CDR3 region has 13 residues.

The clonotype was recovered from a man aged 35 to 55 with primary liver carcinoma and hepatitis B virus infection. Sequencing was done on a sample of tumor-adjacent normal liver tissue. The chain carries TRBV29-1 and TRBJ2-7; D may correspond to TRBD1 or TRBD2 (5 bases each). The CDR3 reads CSVPGTDSYEQYF. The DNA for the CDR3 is TGCAGCGTTCCCGGGACGGATTCCTACGAGCAGTACTTC.